This T cell receptor beta chain was documented in a study of blood T cell repertoires in COVID-19. Here immunoSEQ multiplex PCR was the method, and the copy in TCRdb shows in-frame clones only, minus some. The sample yields about 200,000 clones, more than 75% seen once. The CDR3 is made up of 16 amino acids. Trimming pared 4 bases from V and 6 bases from J, leaving 20 bases between. Per the germline V gene, CDR1 is SEHNR and CDR2 is FQNEAQ (reference sequence). The sequencing input was PBMCs or T cells enriched from blood (not recorded which). The clonotype originates from a man aged 35-49 years with acute COVID-19. The rearrangement links TRBV7-9 to TRBJ2-3; a possible D gene is TRBD2 (5 bases). In DNA, the CDR3 is TGTGCCAGCAGCTCCCCGATCCAGAGCGGACGGGATACGCAGTATTTT. This codes for CASSSPIQSGRDTQYF.